Each of the 21 T cell receptor beta chains below was sequenced from the same sample in a study of tissue T cells after allogeneic stem cell transplantation. Time point noted: mouse harvest day 7 after allogeneic transplant. Each mouse received 10^7 T-cell-depleted marrow cells plus 10^6 splenic CD5+ T cells by tail vein. Profiling relied on immunoSEQ multiplex PCR, and the TCRdb table lists in-frame clones only, not all of them. This sample carries approximately 11,000 clones, 35% to 40% of them seen once, and the ten largest clones take 1.8%. The sample taken for sequencing was skin. Receptors were obtained from a female BALB/c mouse given C57BL/6 T cells with graft-versus-host disease after an allogeneic hematopoietic cell transplant.

On this clone: The genes are named according to mouse. The sequenced fragment ends 1 residue before the CDR3 boundary, so the rest is inferred from the germline J gene. In the same sample, other DNA sequences code for this CDR3. The V call is TRBV26, the J call TRBJ2-5; TRBD1 matches 9 bases. This CDR3 spans 14 amino acids. CDR1 is KGHPV, CDR2 FQNQEV, per germline (reference sequence). With V trimmed by 4 bases and J by 5 bases, 4 bases remained unmatched. CDR3 loop: CASSPGQGRDTQYF. The DNA read from the CDR3 is TGTGCCAGCAGTCCCGGACAGGGGAGAGACACCCAGTAC.

As to this clone: Germline and genes: mouse. The CDR3 region is CASSLDGRRNERLFF. The covered CDR3 bases are TGTGCCAGCAGCTTAGACGGACGGCGCAACGAAAGATTATTT. The V and J genes are TRBV3 and TRBJ1-4; D uncertain. The read finishes 1 residue shy of the CDR3 end, and the germline J gene is used to complete it. In germline, CDR1 is SNHLY, CDR2 FYNGKV (reference sequence). This CDR3 is built from 15 residues. Trimming removed 1 base at V and 4 bases at J, with 10 bases between. The full variable domain, completed using reference TRBV3 and TRBJ1-4, is GPKVLQIPSHQIIDMGQMVTLNCDPVSNHLYFYWYKQILGQQMEFLVNFYNGKVMEKSKLFKDQFSVERPDGSYFTLKIQPTALEDSAVYFCASSLDGRRNERLFFGHGTKLSVL.

This clone appeared a few times. Each gene name is a mouse one. The observed sequence ends 1 residue before the CDR3 terminus, with the missing tail filled in from the germline J gene. V is TRBV16 and J is TRBJ2-7; TRBD2 matches 8 bases. The CDR3 length is 14 residues. Trimming removed 4 bases from V and 0 bases from J; junction bases left unmatched: 2. Per germline, CDR1 SGHSA and CDR2 FRNQAP. CDR3 residues: CASSWTGSSYEQYF. The CDR3 bases that were read are TGTGCAAGCAGCTGGACTGGGAGCTCCTATGAACAGTAC.

With respect to this clone: The gene names given are mouse names. The CDR3 end lies 1 residue beyond the end of the read and is filled in from the germline J gene. The chain uses TRBV16 and TRBJ1-3; no firm D call. This CDR3 has 14 residues. Germline V lookup: CDR1 SGHSA, CDR2 FRNQAP. V lost 2 bases to trimming and J lost 3 bases, with 8 bases between them. CDR3 DNA, as far as it was read: TGTGCAAGCAGCTTAATGGGTTTTGGAAATACGCTCTAT. Translated: CASSLMGFGNTLY. The CDR3 in its entirety is CASSLMGFGNTLYF.

Comment on this clone: Mouse germline and gene names are used. The read stops 1 residue short of the end of the CDR3; the missing end is completed from the germline J gene. The gene calls are TRBV17 and TRBJ2-2; 9 bases match TRBD2. This CDR3 is built from 15 residues. Trimming cost V 4 bases and J 0 bases; bases outside gene matches: 0. The germline gives CDR1 MNHDT, CDR2 YYDKIL. This CDR3 reads CASSTGGANTGQLYF. The sequenced part of the CDR3 DNA is TGTGCTAGCAGTACTGGGGGGGCAAACACCGGGCAGCTCTAC.

This clone has only a few counts. The gene symbols are mouse symbols. The read gets to within 1 residue of the CDR3 end, and the germline J gene fills in the rest. The chain carries TRBV26 and TRBJ2-1; TRBD1 agrees at 8 bases. The trim removed 0 bases at V and 7 bases at J, leaving 5 bases unmatched. CDR1 and CDR2 from the germline V gene are KGHPV and FQNQEV (reference sequence). This CDR3 is 15 amino acids long. Here the CDR3 reads CASSLSQGAGAEQFF. The covered CDR3 bases are TGTGCCAGCAGTCTGTCTCAGGGGGCGGGGGCTGAGCAGTTC.

About this clone: Gene names are the mouse ones. The sequence runs out 1 residue before the end of the CDR3; the remainder is reconstructed from the germline J gene. The rearrangement uses TRBV23 and TRBJ1-2; the table's D call, TRBD1, was not checked against the DNA. Germline values: CDR1 KGHTA, CDR2 FQNQQP. The CDR3 totals 15 residues. This CDR3 is CSSSQSGTANSDYTF. CDR3 bases read: TGCTCCAGCAGTCAATCCGGGACAGCAAACTCCGACTACACC.

Points on this clone: The germline and genes are mouse ones. The CDR3 end falls 1 residue outside the read, so it is completed with the germline J gene. This chain joins TRBV26 and TRBJ1-6, with D unclear. Being an ORF, TRBJ1-6 has a function that is uncertain. The CDR3 has 14 residues. The V gene lost 4 bases and the J gene lost 2 bases, with 6 bases spanning the gap. Germline CDR1 reads KGHPV; CDR2 reads FQNQEV (reference sequence). The sequenced part of the CDR3 DNA is TGTGCCAGCAGTCCCGGGACCTATAATTCGCCCCTCTAC. Translating it yields CASSPGTYNSPLY. From start to end, the CDR3 is CASSPGTYNSPLYF.

This clone was observed once. Here the gene names and germline are mouse. The read ends 1 residue shy of where the CDR3 ends; the end is completed using the germline J gene. The rearrangement joins TRBV4 to TRBJ2-4; 10 nucleotides align to TRBD2. From germline, CDR1 is LGHDT and CDR2 YNNKQL (reference sequence). CDR3 size: 13 residues. Losses at the gene ends were 5 bases for V and 5 bases for J; bases not matched to a gene: 1. CDR3 region: CASSRTGGNTLYF. Partial CDR3 DNA: TGTGCCAGCAGCCGGACTGGGGGAAACACCTTGTAC.

A few counts support this clone. The listed genes are named as in mouse. The sequenced CDR3 bases are TGTGCCAGCAGCTTAGCGCGGGACATAAATAACTATGCTGAGCAGTTC. Protein product: CASSLARDINNYAEQF. The whole CDR3 protein is CASSLARDINNYAEQFF. This chain links TRBV3 with TRBJ2-1; a weak D match, TRBD1 (6 bases). With the read ending 1 residue before the CDR3 end, the germline J gene is used to fill in that end. There are 17 residues in the CDR3. CDR1 SNHLY and CDR2 FYNGKV come from the germline V gene (reference sequence). Deletions cut 0 bases from V and 0 bases from J, with 12 bases between. The whole variable domain, remainder taken from reference TRBV3 and TRBJ2-1, is GPKVLQIPSHQIIDMGQMVTLNCDPVSNHLYFYWYKQILGQQMEFLVNFYNGKVMEKSKLFKDQFSVERPDGSYFTLKIQPTALEDSAVYFCASSLARDINNYAEQFFGPGTRLTVL.

This clone turned up a few times. The germline and genes are mouse ones. The CDR3 end lies 1 residue beyond the end of the read and is filled in from the germline J gene. The chain carries TRBV4 and TRBJ2-1; 11 bases fit TRBD2. From germline, CDR1 is LGHDT and CDR2 YNNKQL (reference sequence). V gave up 4 bases and J gave up 6 bases; unmatched junction bases: 2. The CDR3 contains 14 residues. Partial CDR3 DNA: TGTGCCAGCAGCTCCGACTGGGGGGGTGCTGAGCAGTTC. It specifies CASSSDWGGAEQF. Given in full, the CDR3 is CASSSDWGGAEQFF.

Comments on this clone: Gene names and germline match the mouse. Sequencing ends 1 residue short of the CDR3 end; the germline J gene provides the rest. The J gene is TRBJ2-5, the V gene TRBV23; the table gives TRBD1 as D, unverified against the DNA. Germline CDR1 and CDR2: KGHTA and FQNQQP. The CDR3 covers 14 residues. Here the CDR3 reads CSSSQAGNQDTQYF. CDR3 DNA, as far as it was read: TGCTCCAGCAGTCAAGCAGGGAACCAAGACACCCAGTAC.

In this sample, this clone is medium-sized. Gene labels here are mouse ones. Read coverage stops 1 residue before the CDR3 terminus; the germline J gene supplies the remainder. J is TRBJ1-3 and V is TRBV26; 9 bases agree with TRBD1. This CDR3 contains 16 residues. Germline CDR1 and CDR2: KGHPV and FQNQEV (reference sequence). With V trimmed by 2 bases and J by 0 bases, 2 bases remained unmatched. The CDR3 loop is CASSLGTGNSGNTLYF. The covered CDR3 bases are TGTGCCAGCAGTCTGGGGACAGGGAATTCTGGAAATACGCTCTAT.

By sample fraction, this clone is medium-sized. The gene names given are mouse names. The CDR3 extends 1 residue past the end of the read, so its final part is completed from the germline J gene. The V call is TRBV23, the J call TRBJ2-7; the table names TRBD2, a call not compared with the DNA. The CDR3 totals 14 residues. CDR1 and CDR2 (germline): KGHTA, FQNQQP. The CDR3 DNA, read in part, is TGCTCCAGCAGTCAACGACTGGGGCCCGAGGAACAGTAC. Encoded protein: CSSSQRLGPEEQY. The entire CDR3 sequence reads CSSSQRLGPEEQYF.

This clone has more than one count but fewer than ten. Mouse names are used for the genes. The observed sequence ends 1 residue before the CDR3 terminus, with the missing tail filled in from the germline J gene. This chain links TRBV26 with TRBJ1-2, with D perhaps TRBD1 (6 bases). The germline gives CDR1 KGHPV, CDR2 FQNQEV (reference sequence). This CDR3 spans 13 amino acids. V was clipped by 4 bases and J by 3 bases, with 9 bases between them. The part of the CDR3 DNA that was read is TGTGCCAGCAGTCAACAGGGAGACTCCGACTACACC. Protein sequence: CASSQQGDSDYT. The full CDR3 protein reads CASSQQGDSDYTF.

Concerning this clone: Gene names are the mouse ones. The CDR3 end is not reached by the read, which stops 1 residue before it; the germline J gene fills it in. This chain connects TRBV5 to TRBJ2-7, with 13 bases identical to TRBD2. Losses at the gene ends were 1 base for V and 3 bases for J; bases not matched to a gene: 3. The length of the CDR3 is 16 residues. CDR1 is LGHNA, CDR2 YNLKQL, per germline (reference sequence). Partial CDR3 DNA: TGTGCCAGCAGCCAAGGGAGGGACTGGGGGGGCTATGAACAGTAC. As protein: CASSQGRDWGGYEQY. The CDR3 as a whole reads CASSQGRDWGGYEQYF.

Remarks on this clone: All gene names here are mouse names. The DNA ends 1 residue before the CDR3 does, and the rest of the CDR3 is filled in from the germline J gene. V is TRBV3 and J is TRBJ2-4; D gene uncertain. This CDR3 contains 13 residues. Per germline, CDR1 SNHLY and CDR2 FYNGKV (reference sequence). V lost 4 bases, J lost 0 bases, and 5 bases lay in between. The part of the CDR3 DNA that was read is TGTGCCAGCAGCTCCAGTAGTCAAAACACCTTGTAC. This gives the protein CASSSSSQNTLY. The full CDR3 reads CASSSSSQNTLYF.

In the case of this clone: The gene symbols are mouse symbols. The CDR3 is cut off 1 residue early in the read; its end comes from the germline J gene. The chain is built from TRBV20 and TRBJ1-2, with D possibly being TRBD1 (5 bases). The germline V and J ends were trimmed by 0 bases and 2 bases, with 13 bases remaining between them. This CDR3 spans 15 amino acids. Per germline, CDR1 GFQATS and CDR2 STVNSAI. CDR3 bases read: TGTGGTGCTAGGGATTGGGGGGGTAGTAACTCCGACTACACC. Translation: CGARDWGGSNSDYT. The CDR3 as a whole reads CGARDWGGSNSDYTF.

The table lists this clone with a few counts. The gene names given are mouse names. The observed sequence ends 1 residue before the CDR3 terminus, with the missing tail filled in from the germline J gene. The chain recombines TRBV13-3 with TRBJ2-7; D is possibly TRBD1 (6 bases). This CDR3 contains 14 residues. CDR1 is NNHDY and CDR2 is SYVADS in the germline V gene. V shed 4 bases and J shed 0 bases, with 11 bases lying between them. CDR3 bases read: TGTGCCAGCAGTCCACAGGGTGGCTCCTATGAACAGTAC. Protein sequence: CASSPQGGSYEQY. The entire CDR3 protein is CASSPQGGSYEQYF.

Points on this clone: Gene labels here are mouse ones. From the germline J gene comes the end of the CDR3, since the read stops 1 residue before it. The rearrangement joins TRBV26 to TRBJ2-2; a weak D match, TRBD2 (7 bases). Between the trimmed V and J ends, which lost 0 bases and 7 bases, there was a span of 9 bases. From germline, CDR1 is KGHPV and CDR2 FQNQEV (reference sequence). CDR3 length: 14 residues. The sequenced part of the CDR3 DNA is TGTGCCAGCAGTCTGTCAGGGGGGCTCGGGCAGCTCTAC. The encoded protein is CASSLSGGLGQLY. The CDR3 in full is CASSLSGGLGQLYF.

On this clone: Gene names are mouse gene names. The CDR3 goes on 1 residue after the read ends, and that part is filled in from the germline J gene. The rearrangement links TRBV24 to TRBJ1-1; tentatively, D is TRBD1 (6 bases). The CDR3 is 13 residues long. Trimming pared 5 bases from V and 4 bases from J, leaving 11 bases between. CDR1 and CDR2 (germline): KGHTA, FRNEEI. The covered CDR3 bases are TGTGCCAGCAGTTTACAGGGACCCACAGAAGTCTTC. Translated: CASSLQGPTEVF. The whole CDR3 protein reads CASSLQGPTEVFF.